These 14 T cell receptor beta chains came from one sample sequenced in a study of cytomegalovirus exposure and HLA in healthy donors. PCR involved 60 Vbeta and 13 Jbeta primers. Generated by immunoSEQ multiplex PCR, the TCRdb table keeps only in-frame clones and is missing some. The sample contains 100,000 to 150,000 clones, roughly 10% of which appear only once. The sequenced sample consisted of PBMCs. The receptors come from a young woman in good health and CMV-seropositive.

This clone was recorded a few times. J is TRBJ1-4 and V is TRBV27; D is uncertain. The CDR3 has 13 amino acids. Germline CDR1 MNHEY, CDR2 SMNVEV (reference sequence). Between the trimmed V and J ends, which lost 6 bases and 4 bases, there was a span of 9 bases. DNA of the CDR3: TGTGCCAGCAGAGGACTGATTAATGAAAAACTGTTTTTT. This encodes CASRGLINEKLFF.

This clone came up a few times. The chain links TRBV4-2 to TRBJ2-5, with 10 bases lining up with TRBD2. Per the germline V gene, CDR1 is LGHNA and CDR2 is YNFKEQ. The J segment lost 5 bases and the V segment lost 1 base, leaving 7 bases of the junction unmatched. This CDR3 comprises 16 residues. The CDR3 here is CASSQGVAGGWETQYF. The DNA of the CDR3 is TGTGCCAGCAGCCAAGGGGTAGCGGGAGGATGGGAGACCCAGTACTTC.

This chain uses TRBV5-1 with TRBJ2-7; D gene ambiguous. From germline, CDR1 is SGHRS and CDR2 YFSETQ. Trimming left V 4 bases short and J 5 bases short, with 7 bases between. The CDR3 contains 11 residues. The CDR3 spells CASSAANEQYF. The CDR3 DNA reads TGCGCCAGCAGCGCCGCTAACGAGCAGTACTTC.

V is TRBV14 and J is TRBJ1-1, with unresolved D. The CDR3 is 14 residues long. The V and J ends lost 4 bases and 7 bases respectively, with 16 bases between them. Germline CDR1 and CDR2: SGHDN and FVKESK. In DNA form, the CDR3 reads TGTGCCAGCAGCCGCCTCTTTGAGGAGGATGAAGCTTTCTTT. Translation gives CASSRLFEEDEAFF.

The sample holds a few counts of this clone. The chain links TRBV28 to TRBJ2-1, with 7 bases aligning to TRBD2. J was trimmed by 7 bases and V by 5 bases; bases with no gene match: 17. CDR1 is MDHEN and CDR2 is SYDVKM in the germline V gene. This CDR3 comprises 17 residues. The CDR3, as DNA: TGTGCCAGCAGTACCTCCCGGGGGGAACGGTTCAATAATGAGCAGTTCTTC. Its translation: CASSTSRGERFNNEQFF.

The chain employs TRBV19 and TRBJ1-1, with D possibly matching TRBD1 (6 bases). With 5 bases removed from V and 7 bases from J, the gap between germline ends came to 20 bases. CDR1 LNHDA and CDR2 SQIVND come from the germline V gene (reference sequence). The CDR3 has 15 amino acids. CDR3 residues: CASSPQGTYEREAFF. The CDR3 DNA reads as TGTGCCAGTAGTCCGCAGGGGACCTATGAACGTGAAGCTTTCTTT. Full variable domain (outside the CDR3, taken from reference TRBV19 and TRBJ1-1): DGGITQSPKYLFRKEGQNVTLSCEQNLNHDAMYWYRQDPGQGLRLIYYSQIVNDFQKGDIAEGYSVSREKKESFPLTVTSAQKNPTAFYLCASSPQGTYEREAFFGQGTRLTVV.

This clone has only a few counts. In DNA form, the CDR3 reads TGTGCCAGCAAGAACCCGGCAGGCATGAACACTGAAGCTTTCTTT. Amino acids: CASKNPAGMNTEAFF. The chain carries TRBV28 and TRBJ1-1; D unclear. The V gene lost 7 bases and the J gene lost 0 bases, with 15 bases spanning the gap. The germline gives CDR1 MDHEN, CDR2 SYDVKM. CDR3 length: 15 amino acids.

This clone was detected only a few times. The chain employs TRBV6-5 and TRBJ1-2, with a tentative D call TRBD1 (5 bases). V gave up 0 bases and J gave up 4 bases, with 6 bases separating them. Per germline, CDR1 MNHEY and CDR2 SVGAGI. This CDR3 contains 13 residues. In DNA, the CDR3 is TGTGCCAGCAGTTACTCGACAGCCTATGGCTACACCTTC. Its protein product is CASSYSTAYGYTF.

Of note for this clone: Different DNA sequences within this sample yield the same CDR3. This chain connects TRBV4-1 to TRBJ2-2, with 12 nucleotides matching TRBD2. J lost 7 bases, V lost 4 bases, and 7 bases had no gene match. This CDR3 has 16 residues. CDR1 is MGHRA, CDR2 YSYEKL, per germline. CDR3 sequence (DNA): TGCGCCAGCAGCCCGGGACTAGCGGGTGTTAACGGGGAGCTGTTTTTT. Residues: CASSPGLAGVNGELFF.

This chain links TRBV6-5 with TRBJ1-1; unclear D gene. Germline values: CDR1 MNHEY, CDR2 SVGAGI. Trimming shortened V by 3 bases and J by 1 base, and 12 bases separated the two germline ends. The CDR3 loop spans 15 amino acids. CDR3 coding DNA: TGTGCCAGCAGTTATAGTTTTCAGGCGAACACTGAAGCTTTCTTT. Its translation is CASSYSFQANTEAFF.

This clone turned up a few times. This sequence joins TRBV7-8 and TRBJ2-5; TRBD1 agrees at 8 bases. Trimming at V came to 7 bases and at J to 5 bases, leaving 9 bases not matched to a gene. This CDR3 has 14 residues. Germline assignment: CDR1 SGHVS and CDR2 FQNEAQ. Here the CDR3 reads CASTADRGWETQYF. CDR3 in DNA: TGTGCCAGCACCGCCGACAGGGGATGGGAGACCCAGTACTTC.

This clone has just a few counts. The chain couples TRBV29-1 to TRBJ2-7; D may be TRBD2 (6 bases). Trimming took off 6 bases at V and 2 bases at J, with 17 bases between the two ends. Looked up from germline, CDR1 is SQVTM and CDR2 is ANQGSEA. The CDR3 totals 14 residues. DNA of the CDR3: TGCAGCGTAGGGGACTTCCCCCGCACCTACGAGCAGTACTTC. This codes for CSVGDFPRTYEQYF.

The chain has TRBV11-3 and TRBJ1-2, with 7 bases aligning to TRBD1. Germline V gives CDR1 SGHNT, CDR2 YENEEA. The CDR3 contains 11 residues. The J segment lost 3 bases and the V segment lost 8 bases, leaving 0 bases of the junction unmatched. CDR3 coding DNA: TGTGCCAGCCAGGGGGACTATGGCTACACCTTC. Protein product: CASQGDYGYTF.

The V and J genes are TRBV18 and TRBJ2-3; the match to TRBD1 covers 7 bases. After removal of 2 bases from V and 5 bases from J, the junction contained 7 bases not matched to a gene. The CDR3 has 15 residues. Looked up from germline, CDR1 is KGHSH and CDR2 is LQKENI. The CDR3 protein is CASSPTTPGGDTQYF. The CDR3 nucleotides read TGTGCCAGCTCACCAACAACCCCAGGGGGAGATACGCAGTATTTT.